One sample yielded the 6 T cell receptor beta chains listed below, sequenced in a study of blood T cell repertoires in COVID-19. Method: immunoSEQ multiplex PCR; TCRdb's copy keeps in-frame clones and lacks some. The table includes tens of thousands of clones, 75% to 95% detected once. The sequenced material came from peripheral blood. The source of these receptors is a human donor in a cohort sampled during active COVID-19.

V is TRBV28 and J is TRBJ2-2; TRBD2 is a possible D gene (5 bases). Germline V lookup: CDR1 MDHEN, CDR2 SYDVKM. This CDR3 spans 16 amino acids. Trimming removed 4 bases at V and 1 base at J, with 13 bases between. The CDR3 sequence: CASSSSGRGNTGELFF. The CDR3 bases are TGTGCCAGCAGTTCCTCAGGACGGGGGAACACCGGGGAGCTGTTTTTT.

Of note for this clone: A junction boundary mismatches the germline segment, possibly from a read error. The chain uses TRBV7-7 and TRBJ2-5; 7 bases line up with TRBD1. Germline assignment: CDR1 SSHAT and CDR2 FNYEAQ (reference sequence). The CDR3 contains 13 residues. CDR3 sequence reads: CASSHDRAGTQYF. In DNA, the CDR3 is TGTGCTAGCAGCCACGACAGGGCGGGGACCCAGTACTTC.

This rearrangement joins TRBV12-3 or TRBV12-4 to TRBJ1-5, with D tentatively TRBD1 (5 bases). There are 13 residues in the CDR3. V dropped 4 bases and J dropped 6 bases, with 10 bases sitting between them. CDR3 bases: TGTGCCAGCAGTTATGACAGTAGTCAGCCCCAGCATTTT. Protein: CASSYDSSQPQHF.

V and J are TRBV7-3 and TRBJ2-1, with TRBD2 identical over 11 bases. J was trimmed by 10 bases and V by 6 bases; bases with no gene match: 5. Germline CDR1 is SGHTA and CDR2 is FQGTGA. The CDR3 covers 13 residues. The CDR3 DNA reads TGTGCCAGCAGTGTAGCGGGAGGGTACGAGCAGTTCTTC. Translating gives CASSVAGGYEQFF.

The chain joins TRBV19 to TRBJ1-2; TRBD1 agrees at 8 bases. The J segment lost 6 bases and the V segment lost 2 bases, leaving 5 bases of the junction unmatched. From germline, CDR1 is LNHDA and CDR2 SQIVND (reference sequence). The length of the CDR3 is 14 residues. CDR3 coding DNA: TGTGCCAGTAGTATACGGACAGGGCGGAATGGCTACACCTTC. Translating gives CASSIRTGRNGYTF.

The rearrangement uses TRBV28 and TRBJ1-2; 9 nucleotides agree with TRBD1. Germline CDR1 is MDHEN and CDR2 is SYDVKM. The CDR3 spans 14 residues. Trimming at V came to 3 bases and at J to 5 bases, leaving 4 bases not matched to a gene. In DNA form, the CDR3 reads TGTGCCAGCAGTTTCACCGGGACAGGGTATGGCTACACCTTC. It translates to CASSFTGTGYGYTF.